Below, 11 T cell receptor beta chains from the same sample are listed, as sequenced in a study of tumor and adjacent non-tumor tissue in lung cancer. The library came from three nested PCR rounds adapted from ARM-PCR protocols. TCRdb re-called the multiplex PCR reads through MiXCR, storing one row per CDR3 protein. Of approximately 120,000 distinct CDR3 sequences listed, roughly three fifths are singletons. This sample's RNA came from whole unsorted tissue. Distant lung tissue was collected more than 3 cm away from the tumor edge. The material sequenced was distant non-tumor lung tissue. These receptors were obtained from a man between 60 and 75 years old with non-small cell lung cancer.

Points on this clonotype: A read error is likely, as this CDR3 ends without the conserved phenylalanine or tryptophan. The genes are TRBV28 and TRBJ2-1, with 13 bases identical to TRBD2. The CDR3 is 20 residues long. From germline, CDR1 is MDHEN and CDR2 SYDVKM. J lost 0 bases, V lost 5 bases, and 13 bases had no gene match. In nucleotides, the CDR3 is TGTGCCAGCAGTATGCTACCGGAACTAGCGGGAGGGTCCTCCTACAATGAGCAGTTCCTC. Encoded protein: CASSMLPELAGGSSYNEQFL.

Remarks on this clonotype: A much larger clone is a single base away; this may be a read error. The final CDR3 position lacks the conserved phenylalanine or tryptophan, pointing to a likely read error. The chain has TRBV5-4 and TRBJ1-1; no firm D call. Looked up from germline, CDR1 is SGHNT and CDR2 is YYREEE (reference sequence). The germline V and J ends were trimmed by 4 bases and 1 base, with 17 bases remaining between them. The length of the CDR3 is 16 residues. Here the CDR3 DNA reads TGTGCCAGCAGCCCTGGGCCCCGACCACAGAACACTGAAGCTTTCCTT. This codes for CASSPGPRPQNTEAFL.

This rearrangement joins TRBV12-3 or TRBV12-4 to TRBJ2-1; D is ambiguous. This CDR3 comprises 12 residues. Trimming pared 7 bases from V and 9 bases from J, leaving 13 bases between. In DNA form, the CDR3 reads TGTGCCAGCAATCCTCGCTGGTTTGAGCAGTTCTTC. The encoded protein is CASNPRWFEQFF.

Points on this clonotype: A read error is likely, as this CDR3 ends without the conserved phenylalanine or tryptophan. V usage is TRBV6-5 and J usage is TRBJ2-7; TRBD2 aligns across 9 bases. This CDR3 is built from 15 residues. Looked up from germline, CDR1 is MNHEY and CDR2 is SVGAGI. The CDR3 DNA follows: TGTGCCAACAGTTACGGCGCGGGAGGGACGGGCGAGCAGTACTTA. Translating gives CANSYGAGGTGEQYL.

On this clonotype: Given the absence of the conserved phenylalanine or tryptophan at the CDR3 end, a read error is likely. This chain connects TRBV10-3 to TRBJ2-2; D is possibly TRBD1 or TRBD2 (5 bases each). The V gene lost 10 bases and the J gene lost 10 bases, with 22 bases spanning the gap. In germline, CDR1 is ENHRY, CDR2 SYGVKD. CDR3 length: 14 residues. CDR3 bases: TGTGCCACCATGCCAACAAGGGACGCAGCGGAGCTGTTTTCT. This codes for CATMPTRDAAELFS.

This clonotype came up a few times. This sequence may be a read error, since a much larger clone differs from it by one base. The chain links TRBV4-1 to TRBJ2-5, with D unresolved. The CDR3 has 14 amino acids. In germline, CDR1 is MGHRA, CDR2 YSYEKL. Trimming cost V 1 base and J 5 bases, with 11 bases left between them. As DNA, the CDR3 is TGCGCCAGCAGCCAAGGACTTAGTAGGGAGACCCAGTACTTC. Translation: CASSQGLSRETQYF.

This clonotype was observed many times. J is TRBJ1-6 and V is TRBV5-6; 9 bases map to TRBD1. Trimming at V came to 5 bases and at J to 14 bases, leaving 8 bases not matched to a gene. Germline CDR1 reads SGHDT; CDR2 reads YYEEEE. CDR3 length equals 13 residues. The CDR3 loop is CASSSTGTGTLHF. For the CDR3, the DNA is TGTGCCAGCAGTTCTACCGGGACAGGGACCCTCCACTTT. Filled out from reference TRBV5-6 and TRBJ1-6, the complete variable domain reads DAGVTQSPTHLIKTRGQQVTLRCSPKSGHDTVSWYQQALGQGPQFIFQYYEEEERQRGNFPDRFSGHQFPNYSSELNVNALLLGDSALYLCASSSTGTGTLHFGNGTRLTVT.

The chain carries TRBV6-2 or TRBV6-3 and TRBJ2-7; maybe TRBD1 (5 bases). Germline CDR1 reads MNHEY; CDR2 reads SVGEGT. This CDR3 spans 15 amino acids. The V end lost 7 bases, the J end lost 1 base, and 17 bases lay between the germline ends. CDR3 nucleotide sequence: TGTGCCAGCAATTCGGCTGGGGCACTGTCCTACGAGCAGTACTTC. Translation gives CASNSAGALSYEQYF.

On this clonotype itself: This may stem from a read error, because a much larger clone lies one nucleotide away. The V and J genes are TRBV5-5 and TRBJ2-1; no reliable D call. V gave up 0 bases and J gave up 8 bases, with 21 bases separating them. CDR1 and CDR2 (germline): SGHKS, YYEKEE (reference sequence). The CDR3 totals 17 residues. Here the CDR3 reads CASSLGTGWATFDEQFF. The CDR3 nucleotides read TGTGCCAGCAGCTTGGGGACGGGCTGGGCTACTTTCGATGAGCAGTTCTTC.

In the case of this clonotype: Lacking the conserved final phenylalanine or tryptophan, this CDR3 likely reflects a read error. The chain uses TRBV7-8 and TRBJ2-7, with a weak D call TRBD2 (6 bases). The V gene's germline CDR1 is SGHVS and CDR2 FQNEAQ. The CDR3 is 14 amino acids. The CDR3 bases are TGTTCCAGCAGTAGTGCCCTGGGCGGGAATGAGCAGTACTTA. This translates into CSSSSALGGNEQYL.

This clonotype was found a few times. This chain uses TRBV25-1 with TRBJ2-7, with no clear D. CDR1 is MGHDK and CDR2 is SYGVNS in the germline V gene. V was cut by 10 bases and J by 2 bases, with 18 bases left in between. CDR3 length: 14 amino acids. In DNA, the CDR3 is TGTGCCACGACAAATAACTGGGCTCCCTACGAGCAGTACTTC. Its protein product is CATTNNWAPYEQYF.